What follows are 18 T cell receptor beta chains derived from one specimen sequenced in a study of glioma-infiltrating T cells. Using RNA template, CDR3s of TCR alpha and beta were amplified with iRepertoire arm-PCR. TCRdb re-derived calls from the multiplex PCR reads in MiXCR, one entry per CDR3 protein. The sample yields 100,000 to 150,000 distinct CDR3 sequences, roughly 24% seen once. Sequenced input: glioma tissue, nonneoplastic brain tissue, or PBMCs (not recorded which). Every receptor here comes from a human donor with low-grade glioma or glioblastoma, undergoing nonglioma brain surgery, or in good health (not recorded which).

For this clonotype: Mismatch with germline at one junction end may stem from a read error. The chain uses TRBV6-5 and TRBJ2-3, with TRBD2 as a possible D gene (5 bases). The germline V gene has CDR1 MNHEY and CDR2 SVGAGI. CDR3 size: 14 residues. The CDR3 DNA sequence: TGTGCCAGCAGGAGGAAAGGAGGATCAGATACGCAATATTTT. Translation: CASRRKGGSDTQYF.

This clonotype has ten or more counts. The chain joins TRBV24-1 to TRBJ2-3, with 8 bases matching TRBD2. The CDR3 has 17 residues. V trimming: 2 bases; J trimming: 4 bases; junction bases outside the gene matches: 10. Germline V gives CDR1 KGHDR, CDR2 SFDVKD. This chain's CDR3 is CATSDSSLAVGADTQYF. The CDR3 DNA is TGTGCCACCAGTGATTCATCACTAGCGGTTGGGGCAGATACGCAGTATTTT.

There are many counts of this clonotype. This chain joins TRBV28 and TRBJ1-5; D ambiguous. Trimming took off 1 base at V and 6 bases at J, with 13 bases between the two ends. The CDR3 consists of 15 residues. Germline-derived CDR1 and CDR2 are MDHEN and SYDVKM. CDR3 in DNA: TGTGCCAGCAGTTTATCGGTGGTGGATCTTCAGCCCCAGCATTTT. This translates into CASSLSVVDLQPQHF.

For this clonotype: A much larger clone differs from this one at a single base, so this may be a read error. This chain uses TRBV4-2 with TRBJ1-5; D is unresolved. Between the trimmed V and J ends, which lost 0 bases and 3 bases, there was a span of 9 bases. The CDR3 extends over 15 amino acids. CDR1 LGHNA and CDR2 YNFKEQ come from the germline V gene. This CDR3 reads CASSQDNGDNQPQHF. CDR3 nucleotide sequence: TGTGCCAGCAGCCAAGATAACGGAGACAATCAGCCCCAGCATTTT.

This clonotype was seen at least ten times. This sequence joins TRBV6-4 and TRBJ2-1, with 9 bases aligning to TRBD2. The CDR3 covers 16 residues. Germline V gene data show CDR1 as MRHNA and CDR2 as SNTAGT. V dropped 3 bases and J dropped 7; count of bases not matched to a gene: 10. CDR3 in DNA: TGTGCCAGCAGTGAATCGCGGGAGGGAGGTGGGAATGAGCAGTTCTTC. It specifies CASSESREGGGNEQFF.

This clonotype was observed many times. CDR3 DNA sequence: TGTGCCAGTAGTCGACAGGGGCCGGTTGGGTCCTACGAGCAGTACTTC. Encoded protein: CASSRQGPVGSYEQYF. This chain uses TRBV19 with TRBJ2-7; 8 nucleotides agree with TRBD1. Germline loops: CDR1 LNHDA, CDR2 SQIVND (reference sequence). V lost 5 bases, J lost 1 base, and 10 bases stayed unmatched. This CDR3 is 16 amino acids long.

This clonotype was counted ten times or more. The chain recombines TRBV7-6 with TRBJ2-7; no clear D. The CDR3 spans 13 residues. From germline, CDR1 is SGHVS and CDR2 FNYEAQ. The V end was cut by 1 base, the J end by 2 bases, with 6 bases between. In DNA, the CDR3 is TGTGCCAGCAGCTTAGTAGAGGCCTACGAGCAGTACTTC. Translation gives CASSLVEAYEQYF.

This clonotype is labeled as medium-sized (0.01 to 0.1%). This chain connects TRBV20-1 to TRBJ1-5; D remains unclear. Germline values: CDR1 DFQATT, CDR2 SNEGSKA (reference sequence). Trimming left V 6 bases short and J 4 bases short, with 10 bases between. The length of the CDR3 is 12 residues. This CDR3 reads CSASNVNQPQHF. CDR3 in DNA: TGCAGTGCCAGTAATGTGAATCAGCCCCAGCATTTT.

The table lists this clonotype with many counts. The gene calls are TRBV12-3 or TRBV12-4 and TRBJ2-3; 10 bases match TRBD1. The CDR3 has 15 residues. V gave up 5 bases and J gave up 5 bases; unmatched junction bases: 7. CDR3 loop: CASSRGQGSGDTQYF. In DNA form, the CDR3 reads TGTGCCAGCAGTCGGGGACAGGGGTCCGGAGATACGCAGTATTTT.

The V and J genes are TRBV5-1 and TRBJ2-1; 8 bases line up with TRBD2. From germline, CDR1 is SGHRS and CDR2 YFSETQ. The V gene end was trimmed by 2 bases and the J gene end by 4 bases; junction bases not matched to a gene: 11. The CDR3 is made up of 17 amino acids. The CDR3 DNA reads TGCGCCAGCAGCTTTGGAGCGGGAGTCCCTCCTTACAATGAGCAGTTCTTC. The encoded protein is CASSFGAGVPPYNEQFF.

Regarding this clonotype: The junction departs from germline at one end; a sequencing error may be responsible. The chain combines TRBV6-6 with TRBJ2-5; 7 bases map to TRBD1. The V gene's germline CDR1 is MNHNY and CDR2 SVGAGI (reference sequence). The CDR3 has 14 residues. The CDR3 here is CAGIFNRGQETKYF. The CDR3 nucleotides are TGTGCCGGCATTTTCAACAGGGGCCAAGAGACCAAGTACTTC.

The V call is TRBV11-2, the J call TRBJ2-1, with TRBD2 matching 12 bases. CDR3 length: 18 amino acids. Trimming removed 1 base from V and 8 bases from J; junction bases left unmatched: 12. Germline V gene lookup returns CDR1 SGHAT and CDR2 FQNNGV. CDR3 coding DNA: TGTGCCAGCAGCTTAGGGCCAGGTCCTAGCGGGAGGGGGCATGAGCAGTTCTTC. Its protein is CASSLGPGPSGRGHEQFF.

In regard to this clonotype: A single base separates this from a much larger clone, so it may be a read error. The chain recombines TRBV27 with TRBJ2-2; unclear D gene. The CDR3 runs 12 residues. Germline CDR1 reads MNHEY; CDR2 reads SMNVEV (reference sequence). The germline V and J ends were trimmed by 6 bases and 10 bases, with 12 bases remaining between them. The CDR3 spells CASRAPPLELFF. CDR3 nucleotides: TGTGCCAGCAGGGCCCCCCCCTTGGAGCTGTTTTTT.

This clonotype was counted ten times or more. This chain uses TRBV27 with TRBJ1-5; D may be TRBD1 (6 bases). Germline V lookup: CDR1 MNHEY, CDR2 SMNVEV (reference sequence). Trimming removed 3 bases at V and 7 bases at J, with 10 bases between. CDR3 length: 13 residues. CDR3 sequence: CASSFRGSQPQHF. The CDR3 DNA reads TGTGCCAGCAGTTTTAGGGGGTCCCAGCCCCAGCATTTT.

This clonotype was recorded a few times. The rearrangement uses TRBV5-8 and TRBJ2-3; no clear D. Trimming removed 0 bases at V and 4 bases at J, with 12 bases between. This CDR3 comprises 15 residues. Germline V CDR1 and CDR2: SGHTS, YDEGEE. This CDR3 is CASSLGPVGADTQYF. For the CDR3, the DNA is TGTGCCAGCAGCTTGGGGCCCGTCGGCGCAGATACGCAGTATTTT.

This clonotype was counted many times. The genes are TRBV6-1 and TRBJ2-3, with 12 bases aligning to TRBD2. Germline V gene data show CDR1 as MNHNS and CDR2 as SASEGT. J lost 2 bases, V lost 5 bases, and 5 bases had no gene match. This CDR3 region has 16 residues. DNA of the CDR3: TGTGCCAGCAGTCGGGGACTAGCGGGCGCCACAGATACGCAGTATTTT. As protein: CASSRGLAGATDTQYF.

This clonotype was picked up many times. This rearrangement joins TRBV7-9 to TRBJ2-7, with D perhaps TRBD1 (6 bases). This CDR3 has 14 residues. Germline V gene lookup returns CDR1 SEHNR and CDR2 FQNEAQ (reference sequence). V dropped 4 bases and J dropped 2 bases, with 12 bases sitting between them. The CDR3, as DNA: TGTGCCAGCAGCTCGCCGACAGGTACCTACGAGCAGTACTTC. Amino acid sequence: CASSSPTGTYEQYF.

There are many counts of this clonotype. V gene TRBV11-1 combines with J gene TRBJ2-7; 9 bases match TRBD2. J was trimmed by 2 bases and V by 6 bases; bases with no gene match: 11. The CDR3 is 16 residues long. Germline V gene sequence: CDR1 SGHAT, CDR2 FQDESV (reference sequence). The CDR3 DNA reads TGTGCCAGCAGACCAACTAGCGGGTTCTTCACCTACGAGCAGTACTTC. Protein product: CASRPTSGFFTYEQYF.